This T cell receptor beta chain is drawn from a study of T cell repertoires in ileal Crohn's disease. V dropped 4 bases and J dropped 7; count of bases not matched to a gene: 15. In germline, CDR1 is SGHAT, CDR2 FQNNGV. This CDR3 is 16 amino acids long. Patients were adults with ileal or ileocolonic Crohn's disease needing resection. Method: immunoSEQ multiplex PCR; TCRdb's copy keeps in-frame clones and lacks some. The sample records about 14,000 clones, about 84% being singletons. This chain joins TRBV11-2 and TRBJ2-7; TRBD1 agrees at 8 bases. What was sequenced was ileal tissue. The receptor was derived from an adult with Crohn's disease. CDR3 DNA: TGTGCCAGCAGCTCAACTATGGGACAGGTTTTGGGGGAGCAGTACTTC. It translates to CASSSTMGQVLGEQYF.